This passage covers 21 T cell receptor beta chains from one sample sequenced in a study of identical twins. TCRdb re-called the 5' RACE reads through MiXCR, storing one row per CDR3 protein. The table records around 490,000 distinct CDR3 sequences, 15% of them present only once. These data were likewise used in another study, on yellow fever vaccine responses in identical twins.

The sample taken for sequencing was CD4+ T cells sorted from blood. These receptors came from a woman younger than 35 in good health.

This chain connects TRBV19 to TRBJ2-1; possibly TRBD1 or TRBD2 for D (5 bases each). Germline-derived CDR1 and CDR2 are LNHDA and SQIVND (reference sequence). The CDR3 consists of 15 residues. Deletions cut 4 bases from V and 1 base from J, with 11 bases between. In DNA, the CDR3 is TGTGCCAGTAGTAGAGACGGGACGTCCTACAATGAGCAGTTCTTC. Its translation: CASSRDGTSYNEQFF.

This clonotype showed up just a few times. The V and J genes are TRBV20-1 and TRBJ2-3, with D possibly TRBD2 on 5 matching bases. The germline V gene has CDR1 DFQATT and CDR2 SNEGSKA (reference sequence). The length of the CDR3 is 15 residues. Trimming cost V 0 bases and J 7 bases, with 17 bases left between them. CDR3 amino acids: CSARDYSPGTNTQYF. The CDR3 DNA reads TGCAGTGCTAGAGATTACTCCCCGGGAACAAATACGCAGTATTTT.

This clonotype was found a few times. The chain uses TRBV7-8 and TRBJ2-3, with 8 bases matching TRBD2. The CDR3 contains 16 residues. Germline trimming cut 4 bases from V and 0 bases from J; bases unmatched to any gene: 6. Germline V CDR1 and CDR2: SGHVS, FQNEAQ. DNA for the CDR3: TGTGCCAGCAGCTACCGGGGGGGTCCTAGCACAGATACGCAGTATTTT. Protein product: CASSYRGGPSTDTQYF.

The V and J genes are TRBV29-1 and TRBJ2-7, with 12 bases aligning to TRBD2. The CDR3 extends over 15 amino acids. The germline gives CDR1 SQVTM, CDR2 ANQGSEA. Losses at the gene ends were 6 bases for V and 0 bases for J; bases not matched to a gene: 6. The CDR3 spells CSVRLAGAGSYEQYF. The CDR3 DNA reads as TGCAGCGTAAGACTAGCGGGAGCAGGCTCCTACGAGCAGTACTTC.

This clonotype was detected a few times. The V gene is TRBV6-5, the J gene TRBJ2-7, with a tentative D call TRBD1 (5 bases). This CDR3 is built from 13 residues. Between the trimmed V and J ends, which lost 4 bases and 4 bases, there was a span of 11 bases. Germline assignment: CDR1 MNHEY and CDR2 SVGAGI. This CDR3 is CASSWQGGYEQYF. For the CDR3, the DNA is TGTGCCAGCAGTTGGCAGGGTGGTTACGAGCAGTACTTC.

This clonotype was found many times. V is TRBV27 and J is TRBJ2-4, with D possibly being TRBD1 (5 bases). CDR1 is MNHEY, CDR2 SMNVEV, per germline (reference sequence). CDR3 size: 15 residues. V was pared by 6 bases and J by 0 bases, with 12 bases between. The CDR3 loop is CASSSDNGAKNIQYF. The CDR3 DNA follows: TGTGCCAGCAGCTCGGACAACGGAGCCAAAAACATTCAGTACTTC.

This clonotype was found a few times. This chain joins TRBV2 and TRBJ2-3, with TRBD2 matching over 15 bases. Germline-derived CDR1 and CDR2 are SNHLY and FYNNEI. The CDR3 length is 17 residues. V trimming: 0 bases; J trimming: 4 bases; junction bases outside the gene matches: 2. The CDR3 DNA is TGTGCCAGCAGTGAAGCGGGACTAGCGGGGGGACCAGATACGCAGTATTTT. This codes for CASSEAGLAGGPDTQYF. The whole variable domain, remainder taken from reference TRBV2 and TRBJ2-3, is EPEVTQTPSHQVTQMGQEVILRCVPISNHLYFYWYRQILGQKVEFLVSFYNNEISEKSEIFDDQFSVERPDGSNFTLKIRSTKLEDSAMYFCASSEAGLAGGPDTQYFGPGTRLTVL.

The J gene is TRBJ1-5, the V gene TRBV3-1, with 10 bases identical to TRBD1. CDR1 and CDR2 from the germline V gene are LGHDT and YNNKEL (reference sequence). This CDR3 contains 16 residues. The ends lost 4 bases at V and 4 bases at J; junction bases unmatched: 7. CDR3 coding DNA: TGTGCCAGCAGCCTAGCCGGGACAGGGGCAAATCAGCCCCAGCATTTT. Its protein product is CASSLAGTGANQPQHF.

This clonotype occurred a few times. The rearrangement links TRBV14 to TRBJ1-1; TRBD1 might be the D (6 bases). Trimming pared 4 bases from V and 3 bases from J, leaving 18 bases between. The germline V gene has CDR1 SGHDN and CDR2 FVKESK. The CDR3 has 16 residues. The CDR3 DNA sequence: TGTGCCAGCAGCCTACTAGGGGGAGGGCGAGACACTGAAGCTTTCTTT. It translates to CASSLLGGGRDTEAFF.

This chain uses TRBV20-1 with TRBJ2-3, with TRBD2 identical over 14 bases. J was trimmed by 3 bases and V by 5 bases; bases with no gene match: 4. The CDR3 totals 15 residues. Germline-derived CDR1 and CDR2 are DFQATT and SNEGSKA (reference sequence). The CDR3 region is CSAGTSGGRTDTQYF. CDR3 coding DNA: TGCAGTGCTGGGACTAGCGGGGGAAGAACAGATACGCAGTATTTT.

This clonotype was counted between two and nine times. The chain links TRBV12-5 to TRBJ2-4, with no clear D. CDR3 size: 14 residues. Deletions cut 8 bases from V and 4 bases from J, with 15 bases between. In germline, CDR1 is LGHNT, CDR2 FRNRAP. This CDR3 is CASSVRDGKNIQYF. The CDR3 DNA reads TGTGCTAGTAGCGTGCGCGATGGGAAAAACATTCAGTACTTC.

The gene calls are TRBV29-1 and TRBJ2-7, with 10 bases aligning to TRBD2. The ends lost 0 bases at V and 9 bases at J; junction bases unmatched: 8. The germline gives CDR1 SQVTM, CDR2 ANQGSEA. The CDR3 totals 14 residues. CDR3 in DNA: TGCAGCGTTGAAGATCATAAGCGGGAGGGAGGGCAGTACTTC. Its translation is CSVEDHKREGGQYF.

The rearrangement links TRBV11-1 to TRBJ2-7; D is unresolved. Deletions cut 7 bases from V and 1 base from J, with 17 bases between. CDR1 SGHAT and CDR2 FQDESV come from the germline V gene (reference sequence). The CDR3 totals 15 residues. This CDR3 reads CASKARSSTSYEQYF. In DNA form, the CDR3 reads TGTGCCAGCAAAGCTAGAAGTAGCACTTCCTACGAGCAGTACTTC.

In this sample, this clonotype turned up many times. This chain joins TRBV29-1 and TRBJ1-1, with unresolved D. Trimming stripped 0 bases from V and 6 bases from J, with 5 bases between. This CDR3 region has 11 residues. Germline loops: CDR1 SQVTM, CDR2 ANQGSEA. The chain's CDR3 is CSVEEVPEAFF. CDR3 DNA sequence: TGCAGCGTTGAAGAGGTCCCTGAAGCTTTCTTT. The full variable domain, rest sourced from reference TRBV29-1 and TRBJ1-1, is SAVISQKPSRDICQRGTSLTIQCQVDSQVTMMFWYRQQPGQSLTLIATANQGSEATYESGFVIDKFPISRPNLTFSTLTVSNMSPEDSSIYLCSVEEVPEAFFGQGTRLTVV.

This clonotype was counted only a few times. The chain joins TRBV3-1 to TRBJ1-2, with D hard to call. CDR3 length equals 16 residues. Germline V CDR1 and CDR2: LGHDT, YNNKEL (reference sequence). With 0 bases removed from V and 4 bases from J, the gap between germline ends came to 15 bases. The CDR3 DNA is TGTGCCAGCAGCCAAGATCTCCTGGGAGGAAGCTATGGCTACACCTTC. Translated, it gives CASSQDLLGGSYGYTF.

The CDR3 DNA follows: TGTGCCAGCAGCAAAGTGTCTAGCGGATACACAGATACGCAGTATTTT. Translation gives CASSKVSSGYTDTQYF. V usage is TRBV21-1 and J usage is TRBJ2-3; TRBD2 is the table's D call, not checked against the DNA. TRBV21-1 is a pseudogene segment. The CDR3 runs to 16 residues.

The rearrangement joins TRBV12-3 or TRBV12-4 to TRBJ2-7; 8 nucleotides line up with TRBD2. V lost 0 bases, J lost 4 bases, and 11 bases stayed unmatched. There are 17 residues in the CDR3. CDR3 loop: CASSLAQGTRGVYEQYF. The CDR3 DNA reads TGTGCCAGCAGTTTAGCGCAGGGGACTAGAGGGGTTTACGAGCAGTACTTC.

This clonotype was seen repeatedly, ten times or more. The chain recombines TRBV24-1 with TRBJ2-2, with D maybe TRBD2 (5 bases). Germline loops: CDR1 KGHDR, CDR2 SFDVKD. The CDR3 is 14 amino acids. The ends were cut back, 5 bases at V and 3 bases at J, with 9 bases in the middle. Here the CDR3 DNA reads TGTGCCACCAGTGGAGGGTCGGACACCGGGGAGCTGTTTTTT. This codes for CATSGGSDTGELFF.

This chain joins TRBV12-3 or TRBV12-4 and TRBJ2-1; TRBD2 aligns across 7 bases. V trimming: 6 bases; J trimming: 8 bases; junction bases outside the gene matches: 7. The length of the CDR3 is 13 residues. The CDR3 nucleotides read TGTGCCAGCAGGTGGGGGGGTGGGGATGAGCAGTTCTTC. Protein: CASRWGGGDEQFF.

The V call is TRBV20-1, the J call TRBJ2-7; D unresolved. The CDR3 totals 13 residues. The germline V gene encodes CDR1 DFQATT and CDR2 SNEGSKA (reference sequence). V gave up 6 bases and J gave up 4 bases, with 16 bases separating them. The CDR3 region has the DNA TGCAGTGCCAGAACCCCTGGGGTATACGAGCAGTACGTC. This encodes CSARTPGVYEQYV.

This clonotype was seen only a few times. V and J are TRBV14 and TRBJ1-3; D not resolved. This CDR3 spans 15 amino acids. Trimming took off 8 bases at V and 4 bases at J, with 18 bases between the two ends. Germline CDR1 SGHDN, CDR2 FVKESK. The CDR3 coding sequence is TGTGCCAGCCCCAAGCTGGGGATTGAGGGAAACACCATATATTTT. This gives the protein CASPKLGIEGNTIYF.